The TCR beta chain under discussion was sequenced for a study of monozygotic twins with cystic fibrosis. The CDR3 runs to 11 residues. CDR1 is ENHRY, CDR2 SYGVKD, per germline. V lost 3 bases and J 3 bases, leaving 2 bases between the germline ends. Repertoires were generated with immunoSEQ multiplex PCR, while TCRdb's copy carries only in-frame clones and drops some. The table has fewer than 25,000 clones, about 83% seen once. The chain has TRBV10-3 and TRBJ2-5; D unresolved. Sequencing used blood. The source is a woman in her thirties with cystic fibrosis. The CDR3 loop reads CAISDKETQYF. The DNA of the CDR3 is TGTGCCATCAGTGATAAAGAGACCCAGTACTTC.